This entry features one T cell receptor (beta chain) sequence. Its antigen is as yet unknown. The V end was cut by 1 base, the J end by 3 bases, with 13 bases between. CDR1 and CDR2 (germline): SGHRS, YFSETQ. This CDR3 has 15 residues. The data were taken from a study of PD-1 blockade in mismatch repair-deficient tumors. Study-level information: Patients had approximately 13 mismatch repair-deficient cancer types and were previously treated and progressing. Study observations and caveats: Tumor-resident clones, often undetectable pretreatment in blood, expanded then contracted after pembrolizumab.

PCR or immunohistochemistry showed mismatch repair deficiency in every enrolled patient. TCRs were sequenced from a few patients responding to pembrolizumab. The assay was immunoSEQ multiplex PCR, and TCRdb's table has in-frame clones only and misses some. The table lists about 51,000 clones, 78% of them singletons. The sequenced sample was peripheral blood, obtained 4 weeks after starting pembrolizumab. The receptor was derived from an adult with mismatch repair-deficient cancer. The V and J genes are TRBV5-1 and TRBJ2-5; D possibly corresponds to TRBD1 (5 bases). CDR3 residues: CASSLISRAEETQYF. In nucleotides, the CDR3 is TGCGCCAGCAGCTTGATTTCCAGGGCAGAAGAGACCCAGTACTTC.